This TCR beta chain was profiled in a study of blood T cell repertoires in COVID-19. Overall study context: Whether acute or convalescent, the COVID-19 samples came from the United States, Italy and Spain. PBMCs, B-cell-depleted T cells, or T cells provided the cDNA or gDNA that made up the material.

Generated by immunoSEQ multiplex PCR, the TCRdb table keeps only in-frame clones and is missing some. This table holds fewer than 350,000 clones, about 90% found once. The sequencing sample was made of PBMCs or T cells enriched from blood (not recorded which). The sequence came from a woman younger than 45 with acute COVID-19.

DNA for the CDR3: TGTGCCAGCAGTTTATTGGGGGCAGGGGCCAACGTCCTGACTTTC. It specifies CASSLLGAGANVLTF. The chain recombines TRBV28 with TRBJ2-6; tentative D call: TRBD1 (6 bases). V was shortened by 1 base and J by 4 bases, with 8 bases between the two germline ends. This CDR3 is 15 amino acids long. Per the germline V gene, CDR1 is MDHEN and CDR2 is SYDVKM.